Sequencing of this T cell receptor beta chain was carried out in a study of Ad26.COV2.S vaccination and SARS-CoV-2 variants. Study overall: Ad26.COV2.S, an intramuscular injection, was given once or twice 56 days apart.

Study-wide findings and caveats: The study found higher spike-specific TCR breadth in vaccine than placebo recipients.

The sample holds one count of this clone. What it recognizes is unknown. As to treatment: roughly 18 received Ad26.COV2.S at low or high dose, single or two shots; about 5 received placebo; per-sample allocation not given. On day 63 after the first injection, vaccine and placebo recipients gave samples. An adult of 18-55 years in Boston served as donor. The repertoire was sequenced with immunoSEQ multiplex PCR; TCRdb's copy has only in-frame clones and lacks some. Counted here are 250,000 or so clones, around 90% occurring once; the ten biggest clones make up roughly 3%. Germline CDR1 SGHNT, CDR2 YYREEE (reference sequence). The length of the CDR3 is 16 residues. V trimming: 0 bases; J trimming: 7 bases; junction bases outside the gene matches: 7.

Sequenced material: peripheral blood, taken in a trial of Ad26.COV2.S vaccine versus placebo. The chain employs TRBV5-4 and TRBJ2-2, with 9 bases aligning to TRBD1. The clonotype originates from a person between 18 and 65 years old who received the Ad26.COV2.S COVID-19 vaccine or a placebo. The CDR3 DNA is TGTGCCAGCAGCTTGGGATACAGGGGGCGAGGCGGGGAGCTGTTTTTT. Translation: CASSLGYRGRGGELFF.